The 9 T cell receptor beta chains in this list originate from one sample, sequenced in a study of blood T cell repertoires in COVID-19. The method was immunoSEQ multiplex PCR; TCRdb's version includes in-frame clones alone and lacks a portion of them. In the table there are roughly 350,000 clones, approximately 92% of which are singletons. Sequencing was performed on PBMCs or T cells enriched from blood (not recorded which). These receptors all stem from a woman aged 25 to 39 who had recovered from COVID-19.

In DNA, the CDR3 is TGTGCCAGCAGCCCTGAAACAGGGCTCTATGGCTACACCTTC. Its translation: CASSPETGLYGYTF. The chain joins TRBV7-9 to TRBJ1-2; a weak D match, TRBD1 (6 bases). This CDR3 contains 14 residues. Per the germline V gene, CDR1 is SEHNR and CDR2 is FQNEAQ (reference sequence). Trimming cost V 5 bases and J 4 bases, with 14 bases left between them. Full variable domain (missing parts from reference TRBV7-9 and TRBJ1-2): DTGVSQNPRHKITKRGQNVTFRCDPISEHNRLYWYRQTLGQGPEFLTYFQNEAQLEKSRLLSDRFSAERPKGSFSTLEIQRTEQGDSAMYLCASSPETGLYGYTFGSGTRLTVV.

V is TRBV28 and J is TRBJ1-1; 8 bases agree with TRBD1. Germline assignment: CDR1 MDHEN and CDR2 SYDVKM. CDR3 length: 15 residues. Germline trimming cut 6 bases from V and 1 base from J; bases unmatched to any gene: 7. In nucleotides, the CDR3 is TGTGCCAGCAGACCAGGGGGCATAGGGAACACTGAAGCTTTCTTT. It encodes CASRPGGIGNTEAFF.

V usage is TRBV27 and J usage is TRBJ2-2; the D gene is possibly TRBD2 (6 bases). Germline V lookup: CDR1 MNHEY, CDR2 SMNVEV (reference sequence). Trimming pared 1 base from V and 1 base from J, leaving 10 bases between. The CDR3 is 16 amino acids. CDR3 nucleotide sequence: TGTGCCAGCAGTTTATGGGGACTGGAGAACACCGGGGAGCTGTTTTTT. It encodes CASSLWGLENTGELFF.

This sequence joins TRBV11-2 and TRBJ2-2, with D perhaps matching TRBD1 (6 bases). Trimming cost V 0 bases and J 6 bases, with 8 bases left between them. The CDR3 spans 14 residues. CDR1 and CDR2 from the germline V gene are SGHAT and FQNNGV. The CDR3 nucleotides read TGTGCCAGCAGCTTAGATGAGGGGGCCGGGGAGCTGTTTTTT. Amino acids: CASSLDEGAGELFF.

This chain uses TRBV19 with TRBJ2-7, with D perhaps TRBD1 (5 bases). The CDR3 consists of 13 residues. The germline V and J ends were trimmed by 8 bases and 6 bases, with 17 bases remaining between them. Germline values: CDR1 LNHDA, CDR2 SQIVND (reference sequence). CDR3 coding DNA: TGTGCCAGTCACAATCCAGGGTGGGGCGAGCAGTACTTC. Protein product: CASHNPGWGEQYF.

This clone was seen only once. The J gene is TRBJ2-7, the V gene TRBV6-1; D remains ambiguous. The CDR3 consists of 14 residues. Germline V gene lookup returns CDR1 MNHNS and CDR2 SASEGT. The V end was cut by 1 base, the J end by 3 bases, with 10 bases between. The CDR3 DNA follows: TGTGCCAGCAGTGAAGAATGGGCAGACTACGAGCAGTACTTC. Encoded protein: CASSEEWADYEQYF.

The chain links TRBV2 to TRBJ1-6; 9 nucleotides line up with TRBD1. With 7 bases clipped from V and 5 bases from J, the junction kept 6 bases outside the gene matches. This CDR3 has 15 residues. Germline lookup yields CDR1 SNHLY and CDR2 FYNNEI. The DNA for the CDR3 is TGTGCCAGCACTCCACGGACAGGGGATAATTCACCCCTCCACTTT. Its translation: CASTPRTGDNSPLHF.

V usage is TRBV5-4 and J usage is TRBJ1-2; 9 bases line up with TRBD1. The CDR3 consists of 13 residues. Looked up from germline, CDR1 is SGHNT and CDR2 is YYREEE (reference sequence). Trimming at V came to 3 bases and at J to 7 bases, leaving 4 bases not matched to a gene. CDR3 region: CASSSRQGGGYTF. CDR3 coding DNA: TGTGCCAGCAGCTCACGACAGGGGGGTGGCTACACCTTC.

This clone was observed a few times. The sample holds other DNA sequences that translate to the same CDR3. The chain uses TRBV19 and TRBJ1-1; the D is unclear. There are 13 residues in the CDR3. Trimming pared 0 bases from V and 5 bases from J, leaving 7 bases between. Germline CDR1 and CDR2: LNHDA and SQIVND (reference sequence). This CDR3 reads CASSIDPRTEAFF. The CDR3 DNA is TGTGCCAGTAGTATAGACCCTAGGACTGAAGCTTTCTTT. The full variable domain, in which reference TRBV19 and TRBJ1-1 provide the parts outside the CDR3, is DGGITQSPKYLFRKEGQNVTLSCEQNLNHDAMYWYRQDPGQGLRLIYYSQIVNDFQKGDIAEGYSVSREKKESFPLTVTSAQKNPTAFYLCASSIDPRTEAFFGQGTRLTVV.